A selection of T cell receptor beta chains follows, all from one sample in a study of shared clonotypes between healthy human individuals. TCRdb's table, derived via immunoSEQ multiplex PCR, lists solely in-frame clones and lacks some. The top ten hold under 2% of the sample, which has 780,000 or so clones, over 60% seen once. Sequencing was performed on memory CD4+ T cells sorted from blood. Receptors originate from a woman under 40 in good health. Both conserved end residues are part of each CDR3. The D gene is left open where the match is weak. Clone size appears in some rows only: once, few, many, or a class for an expanded clone.

V gene	D gene	clone size	J gene	CDR3 DNA	CDR3 protein
TRBV25-1	NA	few	TRBJ2-7	TGTGCCAGCAGTGACCCGGCGGGGCAGGGGCGACCCGTCAACGAGCAGTACTTC	CASSDPAGQGRPVNEQYF
TRBV10-1	NA	NA	TRBJ2-2	TGCGCCAGCAGTGAAACACAAGGAGACACCGGGGAGCTGTTTTTT	CASSETQGDTGELFF
TRBV28	NA	NA	TRBJ2-7	TGTGCCAGCTCCCTATGGAACAGGGCAGGGTACGAGCAGTACTTC	CASSLWNRAGYEQYF
TRBV6-1	NA	NA	TRBJ2-5	TGTGCCAGCAGGTCCGGGTCCGCATCCCAAGAGACCCAGTACTTC	CASRSGSASQETQYF
TRBV27	NA	NA	TRBJ1-2	TGTGCCAGCAGCCGGGAAACTAACTATGGCTACACCTTC	CASSRETNYGYTF
TRBV19	NA	NA	TRBJ1-3	TGTGCCAGTAGTATAACTCAGAGCTCTGGAAACACCATATATTTT	CASSITQSSGNTIYF
TRBV2	TRBD2	few	TRBJ2-3	TGTGCCAGCAGAACGACTAGCGGGAAGTCGGCAGATACGCAGTATTTT	CASRTTSGKSADTQYF
TRBV19	TRBD1	few	TRBJ1-2	TGTGCCAGTAGTAGGGACAGCTTACTATATGGCTACACCTTC	CASSRDSLLYGYTF
TRBV19	TRBD2	NA	TRBJ2-7	TGTGCCAGCCGGACTAGGGATTCCTACGAGCAGTACTTC	CASRTRDSYEQYF
TRBV27	NA	NA	TRBJ2-1	TGTGCCAGCAGGTTCGGCGGGCGCTCCTACAATGAGCAGTTCTTC	CASRFGGRSYNEQFF
TRBV6-5	NA	NA	TRBJ2-3	TGTGCCAGCAGTTACTCCGGGACGTCCACAGATACGCAGTATTTT	CASSYSGTSTDTQYF
TRBV15	NA	NA	TRBJ2-7	TGTGCCACCAGCAGAGGCGGTAGCTCCTACGAGCAGTACTTC	CATSRGGSSYEQYF
TRBV27	TRBD2	NA	TRBJ2-5	TGTGCCATCCGGACGGAAAAGGGGAGGGTGTACCAAGAGACCCAGTACTTC	CAIRTEKGRVYQETQYF
TRBV30	TRBD1	many	TRBJ2-3	TGTGCCTGGAGTGTACAGGGGGGCACAGATACGCAGTATTTT	CAWSVQGGTDTQYF
TRBV6-5	NA	NA	TRBJ1-5	TGTGCCAGCAGTTTCTCGGGGGGCGGGCCCCAGCATTTT	CASSFSGGGPQHF
TRBV21-1	NA	NA	TRBJ1-5	TGTGCCAGCAGCAAAGTACAGAGACAGCCCCAGCATTTT	CASSKVQRQPQHF
TRBV5-1	NA	NA	TRBJ2-7	TGCGCCAGCAGCGTGGGATGGGACGGTACCGGCTCCTACGAGCAGTACTTC	CASSVGWDGTGSYEQYF
TRBV5-6	TRBD1	many	TRBJ2-7	TGTGCCAGCAGCTTGGCGGCAGGGGGAGTTCACTTC	CASSLAAGGVHF
TRBV28	NA	NA	TRBJ2-7	TGTGCCAGCAGTTTTCAGGGAGAGGGCTACGAGCAGTACTTC	CASSFQGEGYEQYF
TRBV18	NA	NA	TRBJ1-2	TGTGCCAGCTCATGGACAGACCGTGGCTACACCTTC	CASSWTDRGYTF
TRBV7-9	NA	few	TRBJ2-1	TGTGCCAGCAGCCTACGGACTGCTAACAATGAGCAGTTCTTC	CASSLRTANNEQFF
TRBV11-3	NA	NA	TRBJ2-1	TGTGCCAGCAGCTCTAGGGGAAGTGGGTACAATGAGCAGTTCTTC	CASSSRGSGYNEQFF
TRBV30	NA	many	TRBJ2-7	TGTGCCTGGAGTGTACTGGGTTACGAGCAGTACTTC	CAWSVLGYEQYF
TRBV10-3	NA	NA	TRBJ2-5	TGTGCCATCAGTAGTAGTCAAGAGACCCAGTACTTC	CAISSSQETQYF
TRBV5-1	TRBD2	once	TRBJ2-1	TGCGCCAGCAGCCTACTAGCGGGAGGAAACAATGAGCAGTTCTTC	CASSLLAGGNNEQFF
TRBV4-1	NA	once	TRBJ1-1	TGCGCCAGCAGCCAAGGCGGCCGGCCTGAAGCTTTCTTT	CASSQGGRPEAFF
TRBV7-6	NA	NA	TRBJ2-7	TGTGCCAGCAGCTTAGGCTCGGGAGTCTACGAGCAGTACTTC	CASSLGSGVYEQYF
TRBV18	NA	NA	TRBJ2-7	TGTGCCAGCTCAGGGGGTTCCTACGAGCAGTACTTC	CASSGGSYEQYF
TRBV5-5	TRBD2	few	TRBJ2-7	TGTGCCAGCAGCTTTGACAGCGGGAGGGCCCACTACGAGCAGTACTTC	CASSFDSGRAHYEQYF
TRBV28	NA	NA	TRBJ2-7	TGTGCCAGCACCTTAGGACAGCTCTACGAGCAGTACTTC	CASTLGQLYEQYF
TRBV30	TRBD2	NA	TRBJ2-1	TGTGCCTGGAGTGAGGGACTATACCACAATGAGCAGTTCTTC	CAWSEGLYHNEQFF
TRBV10-3	NA	few	TRBJ1-4	TGTGCCATCAGTGTAACCGAAGAGGAAAAACTGTTTTTT	CAISVTEEEKLFF
TRBV18	NA	NA	TRBJ2-7	TGTGCCAGCTCCCGCTCAGTGTCCGAGCAGTACTTC	CASSRSVSEQYF
TRBV19	TRBD2	few	TRBJ2-5	TGTGCCAGTAGTAATCGGCTAGCGGGAGGCCAAGAGACCCAGTACTTC	CASSNRLAGGQETQYF
TRBV27	TRBD2	NA	TRBJ2-1	TGTGCCAGCAGTTTCTCAACGGGACTAGCGGTTAGATTCTCCTACAATGAGCAGTTCTTC	CASSFSTGLAVRFSYNEQFF
TRBV2	TRBD1	many	TRBJ2-5	TGTGCCAGCAGTGAATGGACAGGGGTTCGGAAGACCCAGTACTTC	CASSEWTGVRKTQYF
TRBV5-4	NA	NA	TRBJ1-2	TGTGCCAGCCAACTAGGCCGGGAGTATGGCTACACCTTC	CASQLGREYGYTF
TRBV5-1	NA	NA	TRBJ2-2	TGCGCCAGTAAATTAAATTCGAACACCGGGGAGCTGTTTTTT	CASKLNSNTGELFF
TRBV6-1	TRBD1	NA	TRBJ2-7	TGTGCCAGCAGTGAACGGAGGACAGGGGGCTACGAGCAGTACTTC	CASSERRTGGYEQYF
TRBV9	NA	NA	TRBJ2-7	TGTGCCAGCAGCGCGACATTAGCCCCGGACAGAACCTACGAGCAGTACTTC	CASSATLAPDRTYEQYF
TRBV27	NA	NA	TRBJ2-3	TGTGCCAGCAGTTTAATTAGGGGGGGTTCAGATACGCAGTATTTT	CASSLIRGGSDTQYF
TRBV4-2	TRBD2	NA	TRBJ2-1	TGTGCCAGCAGCCAAGGAACCCGGACTAGCGGGAGGTCTAGGTTCTTC	CASSQGTRTSGRSRFF
TRBV6-1	NA	NA	TRBJ1-4	TGTGCCAGCAGTGAAATTCAGGGTTCGGGAAAACTGTTTTTT	CASSEIQGSGKLFF
TRBV5-1	NA	NA	TRBJ2-1	TGCGCCAGCAGCTTGGAGTCCGGAGGTCCGGATGAGCAGTTCTTC	CASSLESGGPDEQFF
TRBV10-1	NA	NA	TRBJ2-2	TGCGCCAGCACTCCGGGATACGGGGAGCTGTTTTTT	CASTPGYGELFF
TRBV5-1	NA	NA	TRBJ1-1	TGCGCCAGCAGCTTGGCCGCGGGGCAGACTGAAGCTTTCTTT	CASSLAAGQTEAFF
TRBV10-2	TRBD1	NA	TRBJ2-7	TGCGCCAGCAGATACCGAGGGGGACAGGGAGGCTACGAGCAGTACTTC	CASRYRGGQGGYEQYF
TRBV5-8	TRBD2	few	TRBJ2-1	TGTGCCAGCAGCTTGACCTCGACTAGCGGGATGCTTAATGAGCAGTTCTTC	CASSLTSTSGMLNEQFF
TRBV20-1	NA	few	TRBJ2-7	TGCAGTAAGACGGAGAACTACGAGCAGTACTTC	CSKTENYEQYF
TRBV18	NA	NA	TRBJ1-5	TGTGCCAGCTCGGTAAATAGGAATCAGCCCCAGCATTTT	CASSVNRNQPQHF
TRBV19	TRBD1	NA	TRBJ2-2	TGTGCCAGTAGTCGACTTGGGACAGTGGGAGCCGGGGAGCTGTTTTTT	CASSRLGTVGAGELFF
TRBV19	TRBD1	NA	TRBJ2-3	TGTGCCAGTAGTATCGGACAGGGCGCAGATACGCAGTATTTT	CASSIGQGADTQYF
TRBV7-3	NA	few	TRBJ1-2	TGTGCCAGCAGCTCCGGCGGGACGACTAACTATGGCTACACCTTC	CASSSGGTTNYGYTF
TRBV19	NA	NA	TRBJ1-5	TGTGCCAGTCAGGGAGGGGTTCGTCAGCCCCAGCATTTT	CASQGGVRQPQHF